The clone carrying this TCR beta chain has only one observation. Produced via immunoSEQ multiplex PCR; TCRdb's table is partial and in-frame only. The sample lists 400,000 to 550,000 clones; around 89% were seen once. The data stem from a study of blood T cell repertoires in COVID-19. Sequenced input: peripheral blood. The receptor was isolated from a young woman with acute or convalescent COVID-19.

DNA of the CDR3: TGTGCCAGCAGCTTAAATCCAGCGGCACAACGGGAGCAGTTCTTC. This sequence encodes CASSLNPAAQREQFF. The chain couples TRBV7-3 to TRBJ2-1; TRBD2 might be the D (5 bases). CDR1 SGHTA and CDR2 FQGTGA come from the germline V gene. V lost 1 base, J lost 10 bases, and 17 bases lay in between. The CDR3 covers 15 residues.